These 4 T cell receptor beta chains originate from one sample sequenced in a study of patients and donors after allogeneic stem cell transplantation. TCRdb recomputed calls from the RT-PCR reads with MiXCR, one row per CDR3 protein. The sample contains over 65,000 distinct CDR3 sequences, around 27% of which appear only once. Material: blood, either unsorted or a sorted T cell fraction (not recorded which). The source is a human donor who was either an allogeneic HSCT recipient or a stem cell or donor lymphocyte infusion donor (not recorded which). It is not recorded whose cells these are; they may come from a transplant donor.

In this sample, this clonotype turned up a few times. The chain has TRBV6-8 and TRBJ1-5, with D maybe TRBD1 (5 bases). V lost 10 bases and J lost 7, with 23 bases in between. CDR1 is MNHGY and CDR2 is SAAAGT in the germline V gene. The CDR3 runs to 15 residues. The CDR3 DNA reads as TGTGCCACCCCAGGGCCAATCTCCGGACCCCAGCCCCAGCATTTT. It encodes CATPGPISGPQPQHF.

This chain links TRBV24-1 with TRBJ1-1; D is uncertain. CDR1 is KGHDR and CDR2 is SFDVKD in the germline V gene. This CDR3 has 12 amino acids. Trimming stripped 5 bases from V and 5 bases from J, with 8 bases between. CDR3 amino acids: CATSGAGTEAFF. The CDR3, as DNA: TGTGCCACCAGTGGAGCTGGGACTGAAGCTTTCTTT.

In this sample, this clonotype turned up a few times. The V gene is TRBV12-3 or TRBV12-4, the J gene TRBJ2-3, with D uncertain. The CDR3 is 16 amino acids. Trimming cost V 3 bases and J 0 bases, with 13 bases left between them. CDR3 nucleotides: TGTGCCAGCAGTTTGGGCTCTCGATCTAGCACAGATACGCAGTATTTT. It specifies CASSLGSRSSTDTQYF.

V gene TRBV20-1 combines with J gene TRBJ2-5, with D unresolved. V lost 0 bases and J lost 0, with 14 bases in between. Germline assignment: CDR1 DFQATT and CDR2 SNEGSKA (reference sequence). The CDR3 covers 16 residues. CDR3 bases: TGCAGTGCTAGAGACTCATCCTGGCGGTACCAAGAGACCCAGTACTTC. Amino acid sequence: CSARDSSWRYQETQYF.